Below are 17 T cell receptor beta chains sequenced from a single sample in a study of T cells in Graves' hyperthyroidism and ophthalmopathy. RNA transcripts yielded amplified TCR beta CDR3 regions. With the HTBI primer set, the TCR CDR3 went through a first round of RT-PCR. TCRdb itself ran the multiplex PCR reads through MiXCR, one entry per CDR3 protein. The data contain 490,000 or so distinct CDR3 sequences, approximately 22% of them singletons. Sequencing was done on a sample of blood. These receptors were taken from a woman between 65 and 79 years old with Graves' ophthalmopathy.

This clonotype was seen only a few times. This sequence joins TRBV6-2 or TRBV6-3 and TRBJ1-1, with 7 bases identical to TRBD1. Looked up from germline, CDR1 is MNHEY and CDR2 is SVGEGT. CDR3 length: 14 residues. J gave up 1 base and V 7 bases, and 6 bases lay outside the gene matches. CDR3: CASNLGQTNTEAFF. Here the CDR3 DNA reads TGTGCCAGCAACCTGGGACAGACGAACACTGAAGCTTTCTTT.

The gene calls are TRBV20-1 and TRBJ1-1; D unclear. This CDR3 comprises 14 residues. Germline V gene lookup returns CDR1 DFQATT and CDR2 SNEGSKA (reference sequence). Trimming stripped 6 bases from V and 1 base from J, with 15 bases between. The CDR3 loop reads CSAKHPNENTEAFF. As DNA, the CDR3 is TGCAGTGCCAAACACCCCAACGAGAACACTGAAGCTTTCTTT.

This clonotype has only a few counts. This CDR3 reads CASSLLSGRGNEQFF. The CDR3, as DNA: TGTGCCAGCAGTTTATTGAGCGGGAGGGGGAATGAGCAGTTCTTC. The V and J genes are TRBV12-3 or TRBV12-4 and TRBJ2-1; 10 bases align to TRBD2. The ends lost 2 bases at V and 7 bases at J; junction bases unmatched: 5. The CDR3 has 15 amino acids.

This clonotype was counted a few times. V gene TRBV7-3 combines with J gene TRBJ2-7; D call uncertain. Germline V gene lookup returns CDR1 SGHTA and CDR2 FQGTGA. The CDR3 contains 13 residues. The V gene lost 1 base and the J gene lost 5 bases, with 9 bases spanning the gap. As DNA, the CDR3 is TGTGCCAGCAGCTTAAACCCTGGGGACGAGCAGTACTTC. Its translation is CASSLNPGDEQYF.

This chain connects TRBV5-8 to TRBJ2-3, with unresolved D. Germline V gene data show CDR1 as SGHTS and CDR2 as YDEGEE. Between the trimmed V and J ends, which lost 2 bases and 0 bases, there was a span of 10 bases. This CDR3 has 15 amino acids. DNA of the CDR3: TGTGCCAGCAGCTTTGGTCTTAAGAGCACAGATACGCAGTATTTT. Translating it yields CASSFGLKSTDTQYF.

This clonotype came up many times. CDR3 DNA sequence: TGTGCCAGCAGTTTACCCCGGTGGACAGGGGCCGGGGAGCTGTTTTTT. Translating it yields CASSLPRWTGAGELFF. The chain recombines TRBV12-3 or TRBV12-4 with TRBJ2-2; the match to TRBD1 covers 9 bases. This CDR3 is built from 16 residues. The V gene end was trimmed by 2 bases and the J gene end by 6 bases; junction bases not matched to a gene: 7.

At least ten counts were recorded for this clonotype. This chain joins TRBV12-3 or TRBV12-4 and TRBJ1-1; D perhaps matches TRBD1 (5 bases). V gave up 5 bases and J gave up 1 base, with 8 bases separating them. The CDR3 contains 13 residues. The CDR3 DNA follows: TGTGCCAGCAGTCGACAGCAGAACACTGAAGCTTTCTTT. Protein sequence: CASSRQQNTEAFF.

This chain connects TRBV3-1 to TRBJ1-1; perhaps TRBD1 as D (5 bases). V was pared by 4 bases and J by 10 bases, with 19 bases between. CDR1 is LGHDT, CDR2 YNNKEL, per germline (reference sequence). The CDR3 contains 14 residues. The CDR3 sequence: CASSLGAGRSRAFF. The CDR3 bases are TGTGCCAGCAGCCTGGGCGCAGGGAGGTCAAGAGCTTTCTTT.

This clonotype was recorded a few times. The chain is built from TRBV19 and TRBJ2-5, with 12 bases matching TRBD2. The germline gives CDR1 LNHDA, CDR2 SQIVND (reference sequence). This CDR3 is 16 amino acids long. J was trimmed by 3 bases and V by 6 bases; bases with no gene match: 8. The CDR3 spells CASSRLAGVGEETQYF. The CDR3 DNA reads TGTGCCAGTAGCAGACTAGCGGGAGTTGGTGAAGAGACCCAGTACTTC.

The J gene is TRBJ1-1, the V gene TRBV6-1; D perhaps matches TRBD1 (5 bases). The CDR3 sequence is 14 residues long. Germline assignment: CDR1 MNHNS and CDR2 SASEGT. Trimming removed 10 bases from V and 5 bases from J, with 20 bases in between. The CDR3 is CANSSKGWGTEAFF. The CDR3 nucleotides are TGTGCCAACAGCTCCAAGGGGTGGGGGACTGAAGCTTTCTTT.

This clonotype was seen ten or more times. This chain connects TRBV6-2 or TRBV6-3 to TRBJ2-7, with 8 nucleotides matching TRBD2. Germline-derived CDR1 and CDR2 are MNHEY and SVGEGT. This CDR3 has 14 amino acids. With V trimmed by 6 bases and J by 4 bases, 8 bases remained unmatched. The CDR3 region is CASRTIAGRYEQYF. The CDR3 bases are TGTGCCAGCAGGACCATAGCGGGACGGTACGAGCAGTACTTC.

This clonotype has at least ten counts. The V and J genes are TRBV19 and TRBJ2-2; D not resolved. The germline CDR1 and CDR2 sequences are LNHDA and SQIVND (reference sequence). The CDR3 runs to 13 residues. V lost 6 bases and J 6 bases, leaving 11 bases between the germline ends. The CDR3 spells CASRGPGPGELFF. CDR3 coding DNA: TGTGCCAGTAGAGGGCCCGGCCCCGGGGAGCTGTTTTTT. Based on the CDR3 plus reference TRBV19 and TRBJ2-2, the full variable domain is DGGITQSPKYLFRKEGQNVTLSCEQNLNHDAMYWYRQDPGQGLRLIYYSQIVNDFQKGDIAEGYSVSREKKESFPLTVTSAQKNPTAFYLCASRGPGPGELFFGEGSRLTVL.

This rearrangement joins TRBV7-2 to TRBJ2-1; 10 bases line up with TRBD2. CDR1 is SGHTA, CDR2 FQGNSA, per germline. V lost 3 bases to trimming and J lost 9 bases; unmatched junction nucleotides: 14. CDR3 length equals 17 residues. As DNA, the CDR3 is TGTGCCAGCAGCTTTAGGCTAGCGGGAGCCGTCGGGGGTGAGCAGTTCTTC. Protein: CASSFRLAGAVGGEQFF.

This clonotype has a handful of counts. The chain links TRBV7-3 to TRBJ1-1; 8 positions agree with TRBD1. J lost 1 base, V lost 3 bases, and 4 bases had no gene match. Germline loops: CDR1 SGHTA, CDR2 FQGTGA. This CDR3 spans 15 amino acids. The CDR3, as DNA: TGTGCCAGCAGCTTGAGGACAGGGACGAACACTGAAGCTTTCTTT. It yields the protein CASSLRTGTNTEAFF.

This clonotype has just a few counts. The chain uses TRBV5-4 and TRBJ2-2; no definite D call. Trimming took off 4 bases at V and 7 bases at J, with 20 bases between the two ends. Germline lookup yields CDR1 SGHNT and CDR2 YYREEE (reference sequence). This CDR3 is 16 amino acids long. The CDR3: CASSPEPGKDIGELFF. Written as DNA, the CDR3 is TGTGCCAGCAGCCCGGAACCTGGAAAAGATATCGGGGAGCTGTTTTTT. Drawing the rest from reference TRBV5-4 and TRBJ2-2, the complete variable domain is ETGVTQSPTHLIKTRGQQVTLRCSSQSGHNTVSWYQQALGQGPQFIFQYYREEENGRGNFPPRFSGLQFPNYSSELNVNALELDDSALYLCASSPEPGKDIGELFFGEGSRLTVL.

The sample holds many counts of this clonotype. V and J are TRBV4-3 and TRBJ2-1; D possibly corresponds to TRBD1 (6 bases). V lost 6 bases, J lost 7 bases, and 19 bases lay in between. CDR1 is LGHNA and CDR2 is YSLEER in the germline V gene. The CDR3 consists of 15 residues. The CDR3 DNA follows: TGCGCCAGCAGTCGAACAGGGATGACTTCAAATGAGCAGTTCTTC. It specifies CASSRTGMTSNEQFF.

The genes are TRBV2 and TRBJ1-5, with D tentatively TRBD1 (6 bases). The CDR3 spans 16 residues. The germline V and J ends were trimmed by 7 bases and 2 bases, with 18 bases remaining between them. Looked up from germline, CDR1 is SNHLY and CDR2 is FYNNEI. CDR3 loop: CASTGGPPGGNQPQHF. CDR3 in DNA: TGTGCCAGCACCGGGGGCCCTCCCGGGGGCAATCAGCCCCAGCATTTT.